These 32 T cell receptor beta chains share one sample of origin, sequenced in a study of CD8 T cells in ankylosing spondylitis (TCRdb year 2017). Library preparation was by 5' RACE. Sequenced on an Illumina HiSeq 2500. In TCRdb, the public reads were trimmed at Q25 with fastp and aligned with MiXCR, with productive beta chains retained. CDR3 protein duplicates are merged, each entry listing the most common genes and DNA. The sample includes approximately 350,000 distinct CDR3 sequences, with approximately 22% observed a single time. Roughly 14% of the sample belongs to the ten largest clones. Input material: blood, either unsorted or a sorted T cell fraction (not recorded which). The receptors were sampled from a male donor with ankylosing spondylitis or in good health (not recorded which).

The table lists this clonotype with a few counts. The J gene is TRBJ2-3, the V gene TRBV11-2; D ambiguous. The V gene lost 5 bases and the J gene lost 0 bases, with 12 bases spanning the gap. The CDR3 covers 15 residues. Germline lookup yields CDR1 SGHAT and CDR2 FQNNGV. Here the CDR3 reads CASSLRHASTDTQYF. The CDR3 DNA is TGTGCCAGCAGCCTGAGACACGCTAGCACAGATACGCAGTATTTT.

Ten or more counts support this clonotype. The chain carries TRBV10-2 and TRBJ2-7; either TRBD1 or TRBD2 may supply D (5 bases each). The CDR3 loop spans 14 amino acids. Germline-derived CDR1 and CDR2 are WSHSY and SAAADI. V lost 0 bases and J lost 2, with 8 bases in between. CDR3 amino acids: CASSESWGPYEQYF. The CDR3 DNA reads TGCGCCAGCAGTGAGTCGTGGGGACCCTACGAGCAGTACTTC.

The chain recombines TRBV20-1 with TRBJ2-1; unclear D gene. The CDR3 has 12 amino acids. Looked up from germline, CDR1 is DFQATT and CDR2 is SNEGSKA (reference sequence). Trimming took 7 bases from V and 0 from J, leaving 7 bases between them. CDR3 coding DNA: TGCAGTGACAGAAGCTCCTACAATGAGCAGTTCTTC. Translation gives CSDRSSYNEQFF.

This clonotype appeared a few times. V usage is TRBV12-3 or TRBV12-4 and J usage is TRBJ2-7; a possible D gene is TRBD2 (5 bases). The CDR3 is made up of 12 amino acids. With 7 bases removed from V and 4 bases from J, the gap between germline ends came to 11 bases. In DNA form, the CDR3 reads TGTGCCAGCACCGATACGGGGTACGAGCAGTACTTC. It is translated as CASTDTGYEQYF.

A few counts support this clonotype. The chain uses TRBV10-3 and TRBJ2-7; D possibly corresponds to TRBD2 (5 bases). This CDR3 spans 13 amino acids. Germline lookup yields CDR1 ENHRY and CDR2 SYGVKD. Trimming left V 10 bases short and J 3 bases short, with 16 bases between. CDR3 in DNA: TGTGCCACCAGACCGAGGGAGAACTACGAGCAGTACTTC. It translates to CATRPRENYEQYF.

V is TRBV4-1 and J is TRBJ2-3; TRBD2 matches 10 bases. Germline trimming cut 0 bases from V and 4 bases from J; bases unmatched to any gene: 10. Germline CDR1 is MGHRA and CDR2 is YSYEKL. The CDR3 covers 18 residues. CDR3 region: CASSQDRAGGPLSDTQYF. In DNA form, the CDR3 reads TGCGCCAGCAGCCAAGATCGAGCGGGGGGGCCTCTCTCAGATACGCAGTATTTT.

The gene calls are TRBV20-1 and TRBJ2-7; tentatively, D is TRBD1 or TRBD2 (6 bases each). Trimming cost V 0 bases and J 2 bases, with 14 bases left between them. Germline V CDR1 and CDR2: DFQATT, SNEGSKA (reference sequence). The CDR3 runs 15 residues. The CDR3 spells CSARDLGGSPYEQYF. For the CDR3, the DNA is TGCAGTGCTAGAGACCTGGGGGGCTCACCCTACGAGCAGTACTTC.

The V gene is TRBV11-2, the J gene TRBJ2-2, with TRBD1 matching 7 bases. The CDR3 totals 14 residues. V lost 1 base and J lost 7; bases outside the gene matches: 3. Germline V gene lookup returns CDR1 SGHAT and CDR2 FQNNGV. The CDR3 protein is CASSLGGGNGELFF. The CDR3 DNA sequence: TGTGCCAGCAGCTTAGGAGGGGGCAACGGGGAGCTGTTTTTT.

This clonotype was seen a handful of times. The CDR3 is CASSYSRDRFYGYTF. CDR3 DNA sequence: TGTGCCAGCAGTTATTCTAGGGACAGGTTCTATGGCTACACCTTC. The genes are TRBV6-9 and TRBJ1-2; 8 bases are a match to TRBD1. This CDR3 is built from 15 residues. Unmatched junction bases numbered 4, after V lost 0 bases and J lost 4 bases. Looked up from germline, CDR1 is MNHGY and CDR2 is SVAAGI.

This rearrangement joins TRBV6-5 to TRBJ2-3, with D uncertain. The germline CDR1 and CDR2 sequences are MNHEY and SVGAGI. The CDR3 is 13 amino acids. The V and J ends lost 2 bases and 6 bases respectively, with 9 bases between them. The CDR3 bases are TGTGCCAGCAGTTACGGAGCCTCGGATACGCAGTATTTT. Encoded protein: CASSYGASDTQYF.

V and J are TRBV4-1 and TRBJ2-5; TRBD1 is a possible D gene (5 bases). Germline CDR1 MGHRA, CDR2 YSYEKL. The CDR3 runs 16 residues. Trimming took 1 base from V and 2 from J, leaving 14 bases between them. CDR3 sequence reads: CASSQVEVSGQETQYF. The CDR3 DNA follows: TGCGCCAGCAGCCAAGTCGAAGTATCAGGGCAAGAGACCCAGTACTTC.

This clonotype was seen only a few times. The rearrangement joins TRBV7-8 to TRBJ2-1; D gene uncertain. The CDR3 consists of 16 residues. With 1 base removed from V and 3 bases from J, the gap between germline ends came to 13 bases. In germline, CDR1 is SGHVS, CDR2 FQNEAQ. CDR3: CASSLDHQALYNEQFF. CDR3 nucleotide sequence: TGTGCCAGCAGCTTAGATCACCAAGCGCTCTACAATGAGCAGTTCTTC.

V gene TRBV5-6 combines with J gene TRBJ1-2; TRBD1 matches at 8 bases. The CDR3 has 14 residues. Unmatched junction bases numbered 4, after V lost 0 bases and J lost 6 bases. Germline CDR1 reads SGHDT; CDR2 reads YYEEEE. In DNA, the CDR3 is TGTGCCAGCAGCTTGGTGCAGGGGGCGGATGGCTACACCTTC. As protein: CASSLVQGADGYTF.

The chain joins TRBV20-1 to TRBJ2-7, with D hard to call. The CDR3 covers 12 residues. Deletions cut 2 bases from V and 2 bases from J, with 7 bases between. Germline CDR1 and CDR2: DFQATT and SNEGSKA (reference sequence). This CDR3 is CSARRDTYEQYF. The DNA of the CDR3 is TGCAGTGCTAGACGAGACACCTACGAGCAGTACTTC.

A few counts support this clonotype. The gene calls are TRBV24-1 and TRBJ2-1; D remains ambiguous. The CDR3 is made up of 13 amino acids. CDR1 and CDR2 from the germline V gene are KGHDR and SFDVKD. The V end was cut by 0 bases, the J end by 11 bases, with 10 bases between. The DNA of the CDR3 is TGTGCCACCAGTGATTTGCCCACTGGGAAGCAGTTCTTC. Encoded protein: CATSDLPTGKQFF.

This clonotype has just a few counts. The rearrangement joins TRBV27 to TRBJ1-6; D possibly corresponds to TRBD1 (5 bases). Trimming shortened V by 3 bases and J by 10 bases, and 13 bases separated the two germline ends. CDR1 MNHEY and CDR2 SMNVEV come from the germline V gene (reference sequence). This CDR3 is built from 14 residues. CDR3 nucleotide sequence: TGTGCCAGCAGTTTTGGGGGTTTTGAGTCACCCCTCCACTTT. Translated, it gives CASSFGGFESPLHF.

This chain joins TRBV27 and TRBJ2-3; D unclear. V lost 5 bases and J 5 bases, leaving 14 bases between the germline ends. The CDR3 spans 14 residues. Germline loops: CDR1 MNHEY, CDR2 SMNVEV (reference sequence). CDR3 coding DNA: TGTGCCAGCAGTAAGAGGTCTAGTGAAGATACGCAGTATTTT. Translated, it gives CASSKRSSEDTQYF.

This sequence joins TRBV10-3 and TRBJ1-1; D gene ambiguous. This CDR3 is built from 13 residues. V lost 6 bases, J lost 5 bases, and 13 bases lay in between. The germline gives CDR1 ENHRY, CDR2 SYGVKD. CDR3 residues: CAIRYVEQTEAFF. As DNA, the CDR3 is TGTGCCATCAGGTACGTTGAGCAGACTGAAGCTTTCTTT.

This chain uses TRBV27 with TRBJ1-1, with D hard to call. The CDR3 length is 15 residues. The germline V and J ends were trimmed by 7 bases and 2 bases, with 17 bases remaining between them. Germline CDR1 is MNHEY and CDR2 is SMNVEV (reference sequence). The CDR3 here is CASTLTGSPNTEAFF. CDR3 in DNA: TGTGCCAGCACCCTTACGGGGAGTCCTAACACTGAAGCTTTCTTT.

This clonotype was detected only a few times. V and J are TRBV7-2 and TRBJ2-1, with 9 bases fitting TRBD2. The V and J ends lost 11 bases and 8 bases, in that order; junction bases with no gene match: 13. This CDR3 spans 14 amino acids. CDR1 is SGHTA, CDR2 FQGNSA, per germline. CDR3: CALRGGGGADEQFF. The CDR3 DNA reads TGTGCCCTGCGTGGTGGCGGGGGGGCGGATGAGCAGTTCTTC.

This clonotype occurred a few times. This CDR3 is CALDTEAFF. The CDR3 DNA reads TGTGCCCTGGATACTGAAGCTTTCTTT. V usage is TRBV12-3 or TRBV12-4 and J usage is TRBJ1-1; no definite D call. Trimming shortened V by 11 bases and J by 5 bases, and 6 bases separated the two germline ends. The CDR3 has 9 amino acids.

The chain couples TRBV27 to TRBJ2-2; 8 bases align to TRBD1. V trimming: 3 bases; J trimming: 5 bases; junction bases outside the gene matches: 14. The CDR3 has 18 amino acids. The germline CDR1 and CDR2 sequences are MNHEY and SMNVEV (reference sequence). In DNA, the CDR3 is TGTGCCAGCAGTTTCCTGGCCCCTACAGGGGGAAAGACCGGGGAGCTGTTTTTT. Amino acid sequence: CASSFLAPTGGKTGELFF.

This clonotype appeared a few times. This chain connects TRBV5-1 to TRBJ2-7; D remains ambiguous. CDR1 and CDR2 from the germline V gene are SGHRS and YFSETQ. This CDR3 is 9 amino acids long. Trimming stripped 7 bases from V and 1 base from J, with 0 bases between. DNA for the CDR3: TGCGCCAGCTCCTACGAGCAGTACTTC. Encoded protein: CASSYEQYF.

The chain couples TRBV4-1 to TRBJ2-5; D gene uncertain. The V and J ends lost 2 bases and 1 base respectively, with 8 bases between them. There are 14 residues in the CDR3. Germline values: CDR1 MGHRA, CDR2 YSYEKL. The CDR3 coding sequence is TGCGCCAGCAGCCAATCCCCACTCCAAGAGACCCAGTACTTC. It codes for CASSQSPLQETQYF.

The chain recombines TRBV7-8 with TRBJ2-7, with D possibly matching TRBD1 (6 bases). V was trimmed by 5 bases and J by 3 bases, leaving 17 bases between them. From germline, CDR1 is SGHVS and CDR2 FQNEAQ. This CDR3 is 15 amino acids long. The CDR3 DNA reads TGTGCCAGCAGCCCCCCAACGGACAGCGTCTACGAGCAGTACTTC. It encodes CASSPPTDSVYEQYF.

The chain joins TRBV5-6 to TRBJ2-3; D might be TRBD1 (6 bases). The CDR3 consists of 15 residues. Germline loops: CDR1 SGHDT, CDR2 YYEEEE. Trimming left V 0 bases short and J 6 bases short, with 14 bases between. This chain's CDR3 is CASSLEAGVMDTQYF. In nucleotides, the CDR3 is TGTGCCAGCAGCTTGGAGGCAGGGGTCATGGATACGCAGTATTTT.

The chain joins TRBV9 to TRBJ2-5, with 7 bases aligning to TRBD2. The CDR3 consists of 15 residues. The junction had 5 bases not matched to a gene; V was cut back by 1 base and J by 2 bases. CDR1 SGDLS and CDR2 YYNGEE come from the germline V gene. CDR3 sequence reads: CASSVSAGVQETQYF. DNA for the CDR3: TGTGCCAGCAGCGTATCTGCGGGGGTACAAGAGACCCAGTACTTC.

Comment on this clonotype: An end of the junction differs from the germline gene, which may be a read error. The chain couples TRBV20-1 to TRBJ2-1; perhaps D is TRBD1 or TRBD2 (5 bases each). The CDR3 length is 13 residues. Germline loops: CDR1 DFQATT, CDR2 SNEGSKA (reference sequence). CDR3: CGARETARNEQFF. In DNA form, the CDR3 reads TGCGGTGCTAGGGAGACAGCCCGCAATGAGCAGTTCTTC.

This clonotype showed up just a few times. The chain links TRBV7-6 to TRBJ2-5, with D maybe TRBD1 (5 bases). Germline loops: CDR1 SGHVS, CDR2 FNYEAQ. Deletions cut 1 base from V and 2 bases from J, with 14 bases between. This CDR3 has 16 residues. The CDR3 DNA reads as TGTGCCAGCAGCTTAGTCCAGGGTCCCATTCAAGAGACCCAGTACTTC. Protein sequence: CASSLVQGPIQETQYF.

The gene calls are TRBV25-1 and TRBJ2-2; no definite D call. This CDR3 has 12 amino acids. Trimming removed 7 bases from V and 1 base from J, with 4 bases in between. Germline CDR1 MGHDK, CDR2 SYGVNS. The chain's CDR3 is CASMVNTGELFF. CDR3 DNA sequence: TGTGCCAGCATGGTGAACACCGGGGAGCTGTTTTTT.

This clonotype was recorded a few times. A junction boundary mismatches the germline segment, possibly from a read error. The chain joins TRBV2 to TRBJ2-7; 7 positions match TRBD2. The germline gives CDR1 SNHLY, CDR2 FYNNEI. This CDR3 has 14 residues. The CDR3 loop reads CASSEAGGIHEQYF. CDR3 in DNA: TGTGCCAGCAGCGAAGCCGGGGGGATTCACGAGCAGTACTTC.

This clonotype was observed a few times. V and J are TRBV19 and TRBJ2-5; D could derive from TRBD1 or TRBD2 (5 bases each). Per the germline V gene, CDR1 is LNHDA and CDR2 is SQIVND (reference sequence). The CDR3 consists of 13 residues. Trimming cost V 4 bases and J 5 bases, with 11 bases left between them. The CDR3 bases are TGTGCCAGTAGTAAACGTTGGGGGGAGACCCAGTACTTC. Translating gives CASSKRWGETQYF.